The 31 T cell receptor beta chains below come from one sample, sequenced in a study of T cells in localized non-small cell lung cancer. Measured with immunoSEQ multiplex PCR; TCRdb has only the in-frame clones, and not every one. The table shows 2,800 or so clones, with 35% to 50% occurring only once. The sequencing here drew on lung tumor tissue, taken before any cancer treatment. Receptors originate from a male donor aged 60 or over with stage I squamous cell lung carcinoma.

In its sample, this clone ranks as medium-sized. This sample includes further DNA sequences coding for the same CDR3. CDR3 amino acids: CASSFRGSSSYEQYF. The CDR3 DNA reads TGTGCCAGCAGCTTCCGGGGCTCCTCGTCCTACGAGCAGTACTTC. This rearrangement joins TRBV11-3 to TRBJ2-7; D assignment may be TRBD1 or TRBD2 (5 bases each). Germline assignment: CDR1 SGHNT and CDR2 YENEEA. The CDR3 totals 15 residues. V lost 3 bases to trimming and J lost 1 base, with 13 bases between them.

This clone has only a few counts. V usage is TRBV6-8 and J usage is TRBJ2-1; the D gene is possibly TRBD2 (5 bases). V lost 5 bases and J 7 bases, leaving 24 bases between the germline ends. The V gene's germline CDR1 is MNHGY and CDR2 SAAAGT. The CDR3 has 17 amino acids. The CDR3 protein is CASSDLALATIPNEQFF. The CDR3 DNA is TGTGCCAGCAGTGATCTCGCGCTAGCAACCATACCGAATGAGCAGTTCTTC.

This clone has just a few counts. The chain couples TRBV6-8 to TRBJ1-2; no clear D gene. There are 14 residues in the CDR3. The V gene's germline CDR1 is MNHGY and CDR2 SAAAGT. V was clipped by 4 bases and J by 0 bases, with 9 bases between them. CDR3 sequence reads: CASSLLGPNYGYTF. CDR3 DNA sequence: TGTGCCAGCAGTTTATTAGGTCCTAACTATGGCTACACCTTC.

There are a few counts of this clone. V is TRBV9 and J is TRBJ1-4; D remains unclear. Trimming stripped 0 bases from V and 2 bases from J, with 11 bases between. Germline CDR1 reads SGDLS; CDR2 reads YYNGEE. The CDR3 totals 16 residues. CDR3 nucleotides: TGTGCCAGCAGCGTAGGAGTCGCGAATACTAATGAAAAACTGTTTTTT. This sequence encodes CASSVGVANTNEKLFF. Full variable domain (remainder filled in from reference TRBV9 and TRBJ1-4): DSGVTQTPKHLITATGQRVTLRCSPRSGDLSVYWYQQSLDQGLQFLIQYYNGEERAKGNILERFSAQQFPDLHSELNLSSLELGDSALYFCASSVGVANTNEKLFFGSGTQLSVL.

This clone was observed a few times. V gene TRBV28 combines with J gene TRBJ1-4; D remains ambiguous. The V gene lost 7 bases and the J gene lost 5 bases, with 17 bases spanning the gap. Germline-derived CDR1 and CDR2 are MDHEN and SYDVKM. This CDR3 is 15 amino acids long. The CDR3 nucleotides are TGTGCCAGCACCCTGACGCGCCGTGGGAATGAAAAACTGTTTTTT. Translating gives CASTLTRRGNEKLFF.

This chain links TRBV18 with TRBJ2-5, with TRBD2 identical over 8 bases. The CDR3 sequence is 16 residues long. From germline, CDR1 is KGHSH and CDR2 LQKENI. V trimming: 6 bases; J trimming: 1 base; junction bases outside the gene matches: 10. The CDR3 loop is CASSPIAGTSQETQYF. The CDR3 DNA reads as TGTGCCAGCTCYCCGATTGCGGGGACTAGCCAAGAGACCCAGTACTTC. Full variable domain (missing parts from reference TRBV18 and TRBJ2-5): NAGVMQNPRHLVRRRGQEARLRCSPMKGHSHVYWYRQLPEEGLKFMVYLQKENIIDESGMPKERFSAEFPKEGPSILRIQQVVRGDSAAYFCASSPIAGTSQETQYFGPGTRLLVL.

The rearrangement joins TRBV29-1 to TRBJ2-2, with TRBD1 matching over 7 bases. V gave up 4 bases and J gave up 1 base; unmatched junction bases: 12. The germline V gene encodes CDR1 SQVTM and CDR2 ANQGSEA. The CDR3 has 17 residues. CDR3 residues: CSVVGVEGAGNTGELFF. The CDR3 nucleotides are TGCAGCGTTGTCGGGGTTGAGGGGGCCGGGAACACCGGGGAGCTGTTTTTT.

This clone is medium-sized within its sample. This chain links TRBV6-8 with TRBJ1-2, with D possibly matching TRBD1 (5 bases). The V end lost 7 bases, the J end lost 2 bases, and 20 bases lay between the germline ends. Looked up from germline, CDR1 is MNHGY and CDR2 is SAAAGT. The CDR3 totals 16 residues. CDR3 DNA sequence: TGTGCCAGCATAGAAGACGGGGGAGGGTCCAACTATGGCTACACCTTC. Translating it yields CASIEDGGGSNYGYTF.

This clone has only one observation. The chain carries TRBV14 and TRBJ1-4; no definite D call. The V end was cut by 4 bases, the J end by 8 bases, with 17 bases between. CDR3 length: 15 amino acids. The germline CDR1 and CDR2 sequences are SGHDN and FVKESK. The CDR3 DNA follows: TGTGCCAGCAGCCGAGTGTTCGCAGGAAAGGAAAAACTGTTTTTT. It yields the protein CASSRVFAGKEKLFF.

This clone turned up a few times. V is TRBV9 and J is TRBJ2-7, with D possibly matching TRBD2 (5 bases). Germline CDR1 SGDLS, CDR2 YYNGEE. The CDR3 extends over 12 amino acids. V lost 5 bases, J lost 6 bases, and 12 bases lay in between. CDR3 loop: CASSDIEGEQYF. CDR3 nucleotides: TGTGCCAGCAGTGATATCGAGGGCGAGCAGTACTTC.

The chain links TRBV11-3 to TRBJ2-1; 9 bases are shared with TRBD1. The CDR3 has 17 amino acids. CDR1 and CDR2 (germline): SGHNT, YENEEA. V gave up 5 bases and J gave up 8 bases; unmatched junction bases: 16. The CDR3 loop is CASSEHGTGSLSDEQFF. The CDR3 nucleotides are TGTGCCAGCAGCGAGCACGGGACAGGGTCTCTATCGGATGAGCAGTTCTTC.

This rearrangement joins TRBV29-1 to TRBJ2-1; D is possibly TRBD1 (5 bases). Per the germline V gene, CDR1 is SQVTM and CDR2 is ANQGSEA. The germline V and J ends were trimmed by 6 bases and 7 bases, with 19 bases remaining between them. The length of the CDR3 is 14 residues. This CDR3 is CSVGYQGIKNEQFF. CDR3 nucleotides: TGCAGCGTGGGATATCAGGGAATTAAGAATGAGCAGTTCTTC.

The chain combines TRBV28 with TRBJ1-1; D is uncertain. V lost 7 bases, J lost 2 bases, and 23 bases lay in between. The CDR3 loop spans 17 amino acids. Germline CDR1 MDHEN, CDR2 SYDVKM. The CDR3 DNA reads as TGTGCCAGCATAGGTGAGGACCTACGACGGATTAACACTGAAGCTTTCTTT. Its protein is CASIGEDLRRINTEAFF.

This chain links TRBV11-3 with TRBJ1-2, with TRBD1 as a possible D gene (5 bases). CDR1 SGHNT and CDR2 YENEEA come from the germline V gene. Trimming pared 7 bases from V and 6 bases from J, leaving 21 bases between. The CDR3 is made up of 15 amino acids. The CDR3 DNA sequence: TGTGCCAGCAAGAGGGGTCGGGCACTCGAACATGGCTACACCTTC. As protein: CASKRGRALEHGYTF. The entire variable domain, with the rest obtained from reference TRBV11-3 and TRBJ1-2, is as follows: EAGVVQSPRYKIIEKKQPVAFWCNPISGHNTLYWYLQNLGQGPELLIRYENEEAVDDSQLPKDRFSAERLKGVDSTLKIQPAELGDSAVYLCASKRGRALEHGYTFGSGTRLTVV.

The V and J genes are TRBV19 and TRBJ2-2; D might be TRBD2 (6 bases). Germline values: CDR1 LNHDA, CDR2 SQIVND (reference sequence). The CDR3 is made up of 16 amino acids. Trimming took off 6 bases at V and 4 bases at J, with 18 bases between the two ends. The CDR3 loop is CASRYARDRSTGELFF. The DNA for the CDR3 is TGTGCCAGTAGGTACGCGCGGGACCGATCCACCGGGGAGCTGTTTTTT.

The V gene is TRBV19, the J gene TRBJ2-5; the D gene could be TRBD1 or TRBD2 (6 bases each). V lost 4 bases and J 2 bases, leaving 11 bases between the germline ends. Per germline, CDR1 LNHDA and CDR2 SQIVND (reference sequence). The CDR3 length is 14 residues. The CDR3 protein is CASSRRDTQETQYF. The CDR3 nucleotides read TGTGCCAGTAGTAGGCGGGACACACAAGAGACCCAGTACTTC.

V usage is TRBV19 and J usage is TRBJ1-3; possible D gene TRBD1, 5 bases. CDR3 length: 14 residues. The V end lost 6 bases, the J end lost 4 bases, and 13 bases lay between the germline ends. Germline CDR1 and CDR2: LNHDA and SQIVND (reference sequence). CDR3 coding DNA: TGTGCCAGTAGAGGGGCGCCGCCGGGAAACACCATATATTTT. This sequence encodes CASRGAPPGNTIYF.

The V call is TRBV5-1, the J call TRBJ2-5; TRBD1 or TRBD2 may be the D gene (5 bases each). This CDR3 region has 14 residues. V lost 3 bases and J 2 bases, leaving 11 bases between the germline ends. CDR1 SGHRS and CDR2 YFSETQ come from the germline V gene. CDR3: CASSWGTGQETQYF. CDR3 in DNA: TGCGCCAGCAGCTGGGGGACGGGACAAGAGACCCAGTACTTC.

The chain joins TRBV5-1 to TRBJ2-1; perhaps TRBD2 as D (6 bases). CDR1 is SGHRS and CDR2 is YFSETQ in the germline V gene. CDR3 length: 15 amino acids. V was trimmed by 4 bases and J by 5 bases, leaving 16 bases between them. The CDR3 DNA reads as TGCGCCAGCAGCCCTGGCATGGGACTCCACAATGAGCAGTTCTTC. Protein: CASSPGMGLHNEQFF.

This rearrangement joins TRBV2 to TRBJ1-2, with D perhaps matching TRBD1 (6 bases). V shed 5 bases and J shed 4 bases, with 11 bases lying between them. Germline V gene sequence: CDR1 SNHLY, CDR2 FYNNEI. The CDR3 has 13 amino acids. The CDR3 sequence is CASSLQDSYGYTF. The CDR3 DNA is TGTGCCAGCAGTCTCCAGGACAGCTATGGCTACACCTTC. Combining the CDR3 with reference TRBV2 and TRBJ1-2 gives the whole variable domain EPEVTQTPSHQVTQMGQEVILRCVPISNHLYFYWYRQILGQKVEFLVSFYNNEISEKSEIFDDQFSVERPDGSNFTLKIRSTKLEDSAMYFCASSLQDSYGYTFGSGTRLTVV.

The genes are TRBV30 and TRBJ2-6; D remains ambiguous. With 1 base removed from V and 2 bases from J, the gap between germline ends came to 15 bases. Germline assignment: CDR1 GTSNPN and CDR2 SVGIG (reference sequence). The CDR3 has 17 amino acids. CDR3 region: CAWSATAGGTGANVLTF. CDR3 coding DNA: TGTGCCTGGAGTGCCACCGCAGGTGGGACTGGGGCCAACGTCCTGACTTTC.

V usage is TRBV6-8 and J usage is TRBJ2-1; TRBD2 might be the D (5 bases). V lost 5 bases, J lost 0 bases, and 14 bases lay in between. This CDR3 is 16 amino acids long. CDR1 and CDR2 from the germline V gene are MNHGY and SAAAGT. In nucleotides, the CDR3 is TGTGCCAGCAGTCTCACGGGGTATAGCTCCTACAATGAGCAGTTCTTC. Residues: CASSLTGYSSYNEQFF.

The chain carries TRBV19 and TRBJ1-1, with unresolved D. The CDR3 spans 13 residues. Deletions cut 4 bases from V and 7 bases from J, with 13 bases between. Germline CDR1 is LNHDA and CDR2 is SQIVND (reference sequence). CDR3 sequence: CASSSSVGLEAFF. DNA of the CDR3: TGTGCCAGTAGTAGTAGCGTCGGACTTGAAGCTTTCTTT.

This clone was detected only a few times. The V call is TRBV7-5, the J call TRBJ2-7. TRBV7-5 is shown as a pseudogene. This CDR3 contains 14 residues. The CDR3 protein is CASSPIGLNYEQYF. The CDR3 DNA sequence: TGTGCCAGCAGCCCGATAGGCCTGAACTACGAGCAGTACTTC.

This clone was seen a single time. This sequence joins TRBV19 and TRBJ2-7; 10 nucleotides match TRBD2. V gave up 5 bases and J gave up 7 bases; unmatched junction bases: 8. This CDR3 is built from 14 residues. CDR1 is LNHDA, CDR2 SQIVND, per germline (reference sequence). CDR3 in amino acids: CASSRTSGIREQYF. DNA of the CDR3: TGTGCCAGTAGTCGAACTAGCGGGATCAGAGAGCAGTACTTC.

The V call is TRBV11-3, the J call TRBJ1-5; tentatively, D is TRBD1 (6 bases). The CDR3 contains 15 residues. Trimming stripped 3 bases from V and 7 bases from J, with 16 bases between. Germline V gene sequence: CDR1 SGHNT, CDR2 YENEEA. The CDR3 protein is CASSLYGGGIQPQHF. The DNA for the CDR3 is TGTGCCAGCAGCTTGTACGGGGGGGGCATCCAGCCCCAGCATTTT.

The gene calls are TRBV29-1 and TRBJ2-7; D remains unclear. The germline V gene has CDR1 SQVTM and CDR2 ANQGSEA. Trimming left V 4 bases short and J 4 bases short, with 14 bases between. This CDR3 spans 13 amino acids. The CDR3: CSVARVDAYEQYF. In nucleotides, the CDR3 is TGCAGCGTTGCCCGGGTAGACGCGTACGAGCAGTACTTC.

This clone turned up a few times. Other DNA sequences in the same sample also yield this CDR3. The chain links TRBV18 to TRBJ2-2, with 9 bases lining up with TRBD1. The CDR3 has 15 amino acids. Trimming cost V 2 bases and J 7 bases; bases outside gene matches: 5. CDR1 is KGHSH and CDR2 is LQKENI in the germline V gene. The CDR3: CASSPRQGDIGELFF. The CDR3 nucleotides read TGTGCCAGCTCACCAAGACAGGGGGACATCGGGGAGCTGTTTTTT.

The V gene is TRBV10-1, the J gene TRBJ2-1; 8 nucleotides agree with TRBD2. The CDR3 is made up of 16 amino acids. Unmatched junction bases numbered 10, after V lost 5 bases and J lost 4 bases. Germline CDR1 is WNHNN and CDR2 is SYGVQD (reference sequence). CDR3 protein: CASSLFSGGPYNEQFF. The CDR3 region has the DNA TGCGCCAGCAGTCTTTTCAGCGGGGGACCGTACAATGAGCAGTTCTTC.

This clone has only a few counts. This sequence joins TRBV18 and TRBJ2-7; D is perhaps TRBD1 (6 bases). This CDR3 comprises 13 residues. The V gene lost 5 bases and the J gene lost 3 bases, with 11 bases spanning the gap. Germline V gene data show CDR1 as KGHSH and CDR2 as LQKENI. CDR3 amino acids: CASSRGFGYEQYF. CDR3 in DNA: TGTGCCAGCTCAAGGGGGTTTGGCTACGAGCAGTACTTC.

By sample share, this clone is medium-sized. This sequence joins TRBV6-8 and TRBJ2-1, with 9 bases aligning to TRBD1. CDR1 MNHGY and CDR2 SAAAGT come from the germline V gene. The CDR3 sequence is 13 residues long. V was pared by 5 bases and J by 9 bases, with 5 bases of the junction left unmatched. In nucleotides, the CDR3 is TGTGCCAGCAGTGGACAGGGGCGTCTTGAGCAGTTCTTC. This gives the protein CASSGQGRLEQFF.